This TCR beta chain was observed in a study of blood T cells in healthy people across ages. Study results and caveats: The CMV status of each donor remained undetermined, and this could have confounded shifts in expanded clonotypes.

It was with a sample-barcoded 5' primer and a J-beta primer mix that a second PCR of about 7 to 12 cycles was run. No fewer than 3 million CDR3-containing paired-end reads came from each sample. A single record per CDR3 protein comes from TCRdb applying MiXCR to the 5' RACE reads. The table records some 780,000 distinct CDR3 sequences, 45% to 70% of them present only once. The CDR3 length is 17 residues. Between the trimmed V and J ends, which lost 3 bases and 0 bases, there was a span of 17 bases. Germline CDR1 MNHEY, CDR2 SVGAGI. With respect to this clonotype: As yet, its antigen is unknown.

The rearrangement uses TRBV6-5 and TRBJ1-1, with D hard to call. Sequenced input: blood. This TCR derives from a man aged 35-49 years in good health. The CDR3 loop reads CASSYRSVGNMNTEAFF. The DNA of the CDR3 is TGTGCCAGCAGTTATAGATCAGTTGGGAACATGAACACTGAAGCTTTCTTT.